This T cell receptor beta chain was obtained from a study of shared clonotypes between healthy human individuals. V trimming: 6 bases; J trimming: 6 bases; junction bases outside the gene matches: 11. Germline CDR1 reads SNHLY; CDR2 reads FYNNEI. CDR3 length equals 16 residues. Clones were sequenced by immunoSEQ multiplex PCR, and TCRdb holds only the in-frame ones, with some missing. Of approximately 1.1 million clones in the sample, approximately 80% are singletons; the top ten hold more than 0.5%. Study-wide points: Compared with memory subsets, naive subsets generally had larger estimated richness.

A note on this clone: The antigen remains unidentified.

The sequence derives from a young man in good health. Some clones in this sample may be carry-over from other donors' samples. Sequenced input: memory CD4+ T cells from PBMCs. Regarding subset: CD45RA-negative fraction. The chain couples TRBV2 to TRBJ2-2, with 9 bases aligning to TRBD2. The CDR3 region has the DNA TGTGCCAGCAGCCCGATTAGCGGGAGTATGGCCGGGGAGCTGTTTTTT. Protein product: CASSPISGSMAGELFF.